Presented here are 26 T cell receptor beta chains from one specimen sequenced in a study of blood T cell repertoires in COVID-19. Some clones are missing from TCRdb's copy, which holds only in-frame ones; the method was immunoSEQ multiplex PCR. The data show roughly 68,000 clones, 90% to 95% seen once. Sequenced input: peripheral blood. The origin of the receptors is a man aged 35-49 years with COVID-19, enrolled during active disease.

The V and J genes are TRBV30 and TRBJ1-3; D possibly corresponds to TRBD1 (5 bases). CDR1 and CDR2 from the germline V gene are GTSNPN and SVGIG (reference sequence). V gave up 0 bases and J gave up 0 bases, with 12 bases separating them. There are 16 residues in the CDR3. Written as DNA, the CDR3 is TGTGCCTGGAGTGTTTCGGGGGAGGCCTCTGGAAACACCATATATTTT. Translated, it gives CAWSVSGEASGNTIYF.

The rearrangement uses TRBV27 and TRBJ2-7; 8 bases fit TRBD2. With V trimmed by 5 bases and J by 5 bases, 14 bases remained unmatched. The CDR3 spans 16 residues. CDR1 is MNHEY, CDR2 SMNVEV, per germline (reference sequence). CDR3 residues: CASSTLRGLAGHEQYF. Written as DNA, the CDR3 is TGTGCCAGCAGTACCCTCCGGGGGTTAGCGGGGCACGAGCAGTACTTC.

This chain uses TRBV3-1 (or the pseudogene TRBV3-2) with TRBJ1-2; D may be TRBD1 (6 bases). The CDR3 consists of 16 residues. Germline CDR1 is LGHDT and CDR2 is YNNKEL (reference sequence). V lost 2 bases and J lost 4, with 17 bases in between. DNA for the CDR3: TGTGCCAGCAGCCAAAGCGGGGGACACAGCGGCTATGGCTACACCTTC. The encoded protein is CASSQSGGHSGYGYTF.

CDR3 loop: CASSVRTESSEAFF. The DNA for the CDR3 is TGTGCCAGCAGTGTGAGAACAGAGAGCTCCGAAGCTTTCTTT. The chain recombines TRBV2 with TRBJ1-1; D is uncertain. The CDR3 is made up of 14 amino acids. The V end lost 4 bases, the J end lost 8 bases, and 17 bases lay between the germline ends. CDR1 is SNHLY and CDR2 is FYNNEI in the germline V gene.

The chain recombines TRBV5-4 with TRBJ2-2; D gene ambiguous. V shed 4 bases and J shed 6 bases, with 10 bases lying between them. There are 13 residues in the CDR3. Germline V gene sequence: CDR1 SGHNT, CDR2 YYREEE (reference sequence). DNA of the CDR3: TGTGCCAGCAGCCGCGGAGAGGCCGGGGAGCTGTTTTTT. Its translation: CASSRGEAGELFF.

This chain joins TRBV5-1 and TRBJ2-3; D may be TRBD2 (6 bases). Germline V gene sequence: CDR1 SGHRS, CDR2 YFSETQ. Trimming took off 3 bases at V and 3 bases at J, with 11 bases between the two ends. This CDR3 is 14 amino acids long. The CDR3 coding sequence is TGCGCCAGCAGCTCGACTAGAAGAACAGATACGCAGTATTTT. It codes for CASSSTRRTDTQYF.

V usage is TRBV5-4 and J usage is TRBJ1-5, with D unresolved. CDR3 length equals 15 residues. Germline V lookup: CDR1 SGHNT, CDR2 YYREEE (reference sequence). The ends were cut back, 0 bases at V and 0 bases at J, with 7 bases in the middle. Written as DNA, the CDR3 is TGTGCCAGCAGCTTGGGAGGGTCTAGCAATCAGCCCCAGCATTTT. Translation: CASSLGGSSNQPQHF.

This rearrangement joins TRBV29-1 to TRBJ2-7, with a possible D match to TRBD1 (6 bases). Germline CDR1 SQVTM, CDR2 ANQGSEA. Trimming stripped 4 bases from V and 7 bases from J, with 14 bases between. The CDR3 contains 12 residues. The CDR3 reads CSVVQGSREQYF. As DNA, the CDR3 is TGCAGCGTTGTCCAGGGGTCGCGGGAGCAGTACTTC.

The chain recombines TRBV2 with TRBJ2-7; a possible D gene is TRBD1 (6 bases). Trimming removed 2 bases from V and 0 bases from J, with 8 bases in between. The CDR3 totals 14 residues. Germline V gene lookup returns CDR1 SNHLY and CDR2 FYNNEI. In DNA, the CDR3 is TGTGCCAGCAGTGAACAGGGGAGCTCCTACGAGCAGTACTTC. Translation: CASSEQGSSYEQYF.

The V and J genes are TRBV7-2 and TRBJ2-3; D may be TRBD1 (6 bases). The germline gives CDR1 SGHTA, CDR2 FQGNSA. V shed 1 base and J shed 6 bases, with 14 bases lying between them. The CDR3 length is 15 residues. The CDR3 sequence: CASSLGGRGGDTQYF. In DNA form, the CDR3 reads TGTGCCAGCAGCTTAGGGGGCAGGGGTGGGGATACGCAGTATTTT.

V usage is TRBV24-1 and J usage is TRBJ2-5, with 8 bases that match TRBD1. The ends lost 4 bases at V and 4 bases at J; junction bases unmatched: 4. CDR3 length equals 14 residues. Germline values: CDR1 KGHDR, CDR2 SFDVKD. Here the CDR3 reads CATSDPGTGETQYF. The DNA for the CDR3 is TGTGCCACCAGTGACCCAGGGACAGGAGAGACCCAGTACTTC.

This clone was picked up one time. V is TRBV5-1 and J is TRBJ2-7; 7 nucleotides line up with TRBD1. Trimming removed 0 bases from V and 3 bases from J; junction bases left unmatched: 6. Per germline, CDR1 SGHRS and CDR2 YFSETQ. This CDR3 comprises 15 residues. CDR3 protein: CASSLEGGTLYEQYF. The CDR3 nucleotides read TGCGCCAGCAGCTTGGAAGGGGGCACCCTCTACGAGCAGTACTTC.

V usage is TRBV10-3 and J usage is TRBJ2-5, with 7 positions matching TRBD2. Germline V gives CDR1 ENHRY, CDR2 SYGVKD. J was trimmed by 3 bases and V by 5 bases; bases with no gene match: 3. CDR3 size: 13 residues. The CDR3 bases are TGTGCCATCAGTACTAGCGAGGAAGAGACCCAGTACTTC. This translates into CAISTSEEETQYF.

The CDR3 reads CASSPSADTNSPLHF. The CDR3 DNA reads as TGTGCCAGCAGCCCTTCCGCGGATACCAATTCACCCCTCCACTTT. The chain uses TRBV3-1 (or the pseudogene TRBV3-2) and TRBJ1-6; D unresolved. Trimming stripped 4 bases from V and 7 bases from J, with 14 bases between. The germline gives CDR1 LGHDT, CDR2 YNNKEL (reference sequence). The CDR3 has 15 amino acids.

CDR3 loop: CASSVGTGPHEQFF. The CDR3 DNA reads TGTGCCAGCAGCGTAGGGACAGGGCCTCATGAGCAGTTCTTC. The chain joins TRBV9 to TRBJ2-1; 8 bases fit TRBD1. The CDR3 sequence is 14 residues long. CDR1 SGDLS and CDR2 YYNGEE come from the germline V gene. V shed 0 bases, J shed 8 bases, and the junction held 4 bases outside the gene matches.

The CDR3: CASSYSSLGEFEQFF. Written as DNA, the CDR3 is TGTGCCAGCAGTTACTCCTCTCTAGGGGAATTTGAGCAGTTCTTC. The rearrangement uses TRBV6-5 and TRBJ2-1; tentative D call: TRBD1 (5 bases). The length of the CDR3 is 15 residues. Germline V lookup: CDR1 MNHEY, CDR2 SVGAGI. V shed 0 bases and J shed 9 bases, with 15 bases lying between them.

The CDR3 here is CASSLGPADSLQETQYF. As DNA, the CDR3 is TGTGCCAGCAGCTTGGGCCCGGCGGATTCCCTCCAAGAGACCCAGTACTTC. V usage is TRBV5-6 and J usage is TRBJ2-5; D not certain. V lost 0 bases and J lost 1, with 16 bases in between. The CDR3 is 17 residues long. Looked up from germline, CDR1 is SGHDT and CDR2 is YYEEEE.

The gene calls are TRBV7-2 and TRBJ1-2; D not certain. V lost 2 bases to trimming and J lost 7 bases, with 8 bases between them. The CDR3 consists of 12 residues. Looked up from germline, CDR1 is SGHTA and CDR2 is FQGNSA. The CDR3 loop is CASSLQVAGYTF. In DNA, the CDR3 is TGTGCCAGCAGCTTACAGGTTGCTGGCTACACCTTC.

This chain joins TRBV7-9 and TRBJ1-2; 7 bases align to TRBD1. Germline V CDR1 and CDR2: SEHNR, FQNEAQ (reference sequence). This CDR3 has 13 residues. After removal of 10 bases from V and 7 bases from J, the junction contained 12 bases not matched to a gene. CDR3 bases: TGTGCCACCTGGGATCCGACAGGGACTGGCTACACCTTC. This sequence encodes CATWDPTGTGYTF.

The rearrangement links TRBV5-1 to TRBJ2-5; 10 bases are a match to TRBD1. V trimming: 0 bases; J trimming: 5 bases; junction bases outside the gene matches: 7. Germline lookup yields CDR1 SGHRS and CDR2 YFSETQ. This CDR3 spans 16 amino acids. This chain's CDR3 is CASSLAPGQGLETQYF. Written as DNA, the CDR3 is TGCGCCAGCAGCTTGGCTCCGGGACAGGGGCTGGAGACCCAGTACTTC.

This clone was picked up one time. The chain employs TRBV5-1 and TRBJ2-5; the D gene is possibly TRBD1 (5 bases). The V gene's germline CDR1 is SGHRS and CDR2 YFSETQ. V was shortened by 6 bases and J by 5 bases, with 20 bases between the two germline ends. This CDR3 has 15 amino acids. CDR3 amino acids: CASNHYPGAPETQYF. The CDR3 nucleotides read TGCGCCAGCAACCACTATCCTGGGGCCCCGGAGACCCAGTACTTC.

The rearrangement uses TRBV6-5 and TRBJ1-1, with D possibly matching TRBD1 (5 bases). The germline V gene encodes CDR1 MNHEY and CDR2 SVGAGI. The germline V and J ends were trimmed by 7 bases and 7 bases, with 16 bases remaining between them. This CDR3 spans 13 amino acids. CDR3 sequence (DNA): TGTGCCAGCACCGAAACAGGACCCGGTGAAGCTTTCTTT. Its translation is CASTETGPGEAFF.

The rearrangement uses TRBV5-1 and TRBJ2-7, with D tentatively TRBD1 (5 bases). CDR3 length equals 14 residues. V was trimmed by 0 bases and J by 6 bases, leaving 13 bases between them. CDR1 is SGHRS, CDR2 YFSETQ, per germline. The CDR3 coding sequence is TGCGCCAGCAGCTTGGGGGGCCCCCACGGCGAGCAGTACTTC. This sequence encodes CASSLGGPHGEQYF.

The V call is TRBV7-8, the J call TRBJ2-7; TRBD1 matches 7 bases. J lost 2 bases, V lost 5 bases, and 9 bases had no gene match. The CDR3 extends over 15 amino acids. Germline-derived CDR1 and CDR2 are SGHVS and FQNEAQ. The CDR3 nucleotides are TGTGCCAGCAGCACCCGGCGACAGGGCCCCTACGAGCAGTACTTC. Protein product: CASSTRRQGPYEQYF.

The chain links TRBV11-3 to TRBJ2-5; possibly TRBD1 for D (6 bases). Germline values: CDR1 SGHNT, CDR2 YENEEA. V lost 1 base to trimming and J lost 4 bases, with 10 bases between them. This CDR3 comprises 14 residues. In DNA, the CDR3 is TGTGCCAGCAGCTTAGTGGGGGCCGCAGAGACCCAGTACTTC. Its protein product is CASSLVGAAETQYF.

This chain uses TRBV6-1 with TRBJ2-1; 9 bases align to TRBD1. CDR1 MNHNS and CDR2 SASEGT come from the germline V gene. CDR3 length: 16 amino acids. The V segment lost 4 bases and the J segment 3 bases; nucleotides outside the gene matches: 7. The CDR3 DNA reads TGTGCCAGCAGTGGTACAGGGGGCGTTTTCTACAATGAGCAGTTCTTC. Protein product: CASSGTGGVFYNEQFF.